These 27 T cell receptor beta chains were sequenced from one sample in a study of cytomegalovirus exposure and HLA in healthy donors. It was with 60 Vbeta and 13 Jbeta primers that the PCR ran. Measured with immunoSEQ multiplex PCR; TCRdb has only the in-frame clones, and not every one. Seen here are some 180,000 clones, about four fifths observed once, and the top ten hold 1.7%. The material sequenced was PBMCs. Source of these receptors: a woman younger than 30 in good health and CMV-seronegative.

The rearrangement uses TRBV23-1 and TRBJ1-4, with a tentative D call TRBD1 (5 bases). TRBV23-1 is classed as an ORF, of uncertain function. This CDR3 has 13 residues. V lost 4 bases and J lost 5, with 8 bases in between. The CDR3 protein is CASSPRGNEKLFF. In DNA, the CDR3 is TGCGCCAGCAGTCCAAGGGGCAATGAAAAACTGTTTTTT.

The CDR3 loop reads CASSAHDSVYEQYF. Written as DNA, the CDR3 is TGTGCCAGTAGTGCCCATGACAGCGTCTACGAGCAGTACTTC. V usage is TRBV19 and J usage is TRBJ2-7; D may be TRBD1 (5 bases). Germline V gives CDR1 LNHDA, CDR2 SQIVND (reference sequence). This CDR3 contains 14 residues. V was shortened by 5 bases and J by 3 bases, with 14 bases between the two germline ends.

The chain joins TRBV6-5 to TRBJ2-5; 10 bases match TRBD1. The end of the DNA is better explained by TRBJ2-7, so the J call may be wrong. CDR1 and CDR2 (germline): MNHEY, SVGAGI. The CDR3 is 15 residues long. The CDR3 sequence is CASKTGGAGGYEQYF. The CDR3 DNA reads as TGTGCCAGCAAGACAGGGGGCGCGGGCGGGTACGAGCAGTACTTC.

CDR3 amino acids: CASSARGSNEQFF. The CDR3 region has the DNA TGTGCCAGCAGCGCCCGGGGTAGCAATGAGCAGTTCTTC. The chain is built from TRBV7-9 and TRBJ2-1, with D maybe TRBD2 (5 bases). Trimming removed 5 bases from V and 6 bases from J, with 11 bases in between. CDR3 length: 13 residues. In germline, CDR1 is SEHNR, CDR2 FQNEAQ (reference sequence).

The rearrangement uses TRBV9 and TRBJ2-7; D remains unclear. V was trimmed by 0 bases and J by 0 bases, leaving 7 bases between them. The CDR3 covers 14 residues. The germline CDR1 and CDR2 sequences are SGDLS and YYNGEE. The CDR3, as DNA: TGTGCCAGCAGCGTAGCTTCCTTCTCCTACGAGCAGTACTTC. This encodes CASSVASFSYEQYF.

The chain uses TRBV5-6 and TRBJ2-3; 10 bases map to TRBD2. Losses at the gene ends were 1 base for V and 6 bases for J; bases not matched to a gene: 11. Looked up from germline, CDR1 is SGHDT and CDR2 is YYEEEE. The CDR3 is made up of 17 amino acids. The chain's CDR3 is CASSLWSGRAMSDTQYF. The CDR3 region has the DNA TGTGCCAGCAGCTTGTGGAGCGGGAGGGCCATGTCGGATACGCAGTATTTT.

Comments on this clone: A read error is likely, as this CDR3 ends without the conserved phenylalanine or tryptophan. The chain has TRBV29-1 and TRBJ1-2; possible D gene TRBD1, 5 bases. The CDR3 is made up of 15 amino acids. Per the germline V gene, CDR1 is SQVTM and CDR2 is ANQGSEA. Deletions cut 5 bases from V and 4 bases from J, with 20 bases between. This CDR3 is CSVIGETAIGYGYTL. CDR3 in DNA: TGCAGCGTTATCGGTGAGACAGCTATTGGCTATGGCTACACCCTC.

V gene TRBV10-2 combines with J gene TRBJ2-4; D is undetermined. V was pared by 3 bases and J by 1 base, with 7 bases between. The germline V gene has CDR1 WSHSY and CDR2 SAAADI. This CDR3 contains 14 residues. The CDR3 DNA reads as TGCGCCAGCAGTGACAGTAATGCCAAAAACATTCAGTACTTC. Its protein product is CASSDSNAKNIQYF.

The chain links TRBV5-1 to TRBJ2-2, with 7 bases fitting TRBD2. This CDR3 has 14 residues. Per the germline V gene, CDR1 is SGHRS and CDR2 is YFSETQ. V lost 4 bases to trimming and J lost 5 bases; unmatched junction nucleotides: 5. The CDR3 loop is CASSPSAGTGELFF. CDR3 nucleotide sequence: TGCGCCAGCAGCCCCTCAGCGGGGACCGGGGAGCTGTTTTTT.

A remark on this clone: The junction departs from the called germline gene at one end, perhaps through a read error. The gene calls are TRBV9 and TRBJ1-1, with D tentatively TRBD1 (6 bases). The CDR3 consists of 15 residues. Germline assignment: CDR1 SGDLS and CDR2 YYNGEE. CDR3 amino acids: CASSVGDRLNTEAFF. CDR3 sequence (DNA): TGTGCCAGCAGCGTAGGTGACAGGTTGAATACTGAAGCTTTCTTT.

The chain uses TRBV5-1 and TRBJ2-5; D gene ambiguous. The germline V and J ends were trimmed by 0 bases and 2 bases, with 8 bases remaining between them. Germline CDR1 and CDR2: SGHRS and YFSETQ. This CDR3 has 14 amino acids. This CDR3 reads CASSLGGPQETQYF. In nucleotides, the CDR3 is TGCGCCAGCAGCTTGGGAGGCCCGCAAGAGACCCAGTACTTC.

The chain joins TRBV5-1 to TRBJ2-7; TRBD2 aligns across 14 bases. Unmatched junction bases numbered 8, after V lost 0 bases and J lost 3 bases. This CDR3 comprises 18 residues. CDR1 is SGHRS and CDR2 is YFSETQ in the germline V gene. The CDR3 DNA sequence: TGCGCCAGCAGCTTGGGACTAGCGGGAGGGGATGGGATCTACGAGCAGTACTTC. Translating it yields CASSLGLAGGDGIYEQYF.

The chain couples TRBV28 to TRBJ2-7; possible D gene TRBD1, 5 bases. Germline assignment: CDR1 MDHEN and CDR2 SYDVKM. The V gene lost 2 bases and the J gene lost 2 bases, with 16 bases spanning the gap. The length of the CDR3 is 16 residues. This CDR3 is CASSLPRFQGPYEQYF. The CDR3 nucleotides are TGTGCCAGCAGTTTACCCCGGTTTCAGGGTCCCTACGAGCAGTACTTC.

CDR3 protein: CASSPPSGGNEKLFF. CDR3 nucleotides: TGTGCCAGCAGTCCACCCTCAGGGGGTAATGAAAAACTGTTTTTT. The chain combines TRBV28 with TRBJ1-4; 7 bases match TRBD1. Germline V gene data show CDR1 as MDHEN and CDR2 as SYDVKM. The CDR3 covers 15 residues. V gave up 5 bases and J gave up 4 bases; unmatched junction bases: 7.

The genes are TRBV30 and TRBJ2-3, with 7 positions matching TRBD1. This CDR3 spans 13 amino acids. From germline, CDR1 is GTSNPN and CDR2 SVGIG (reference sequence). With 4 bases clipped from V and 10 bases from J, the junction kept 11 bases outside the gene matches. CDR3 protein: CAWIRDSVQSQYF. The CDR3 DNA is TGTGCCTGGATTCGGGACAGTGTGCAGTCGCAGTATTTT.

The chain carries TRBV5-1 and TRBJ2-1, with 7 nucleotides matching TRBD2. The J segment lost 3 bases and the V segment lost 2 bases, leaving 2 bases of the junction unmatched. This CDR3 contains 14 residues. CDR1 is SGHRS and CDR2 is YFSETQ in the germline V gene. CDR3 sequence reads: CASSFGLVYNEQFF. The DNA for the CDR3 is TGCGCCAGCAGCTTCGGACTAGTCTACAATGAGCAGTTCTTC.

The genes are TRBV7-9 and TRBJ2-1; 7 bases agree with TRBD2. Trimming took 7 bases from V and 0 from J; bases not matched to a gene: 12. Germline CDR1 is SEHNR and CDR2 is FQNEAQ (reference sequence). The CDR3 covers 17 residues. The CDR3 loop is CASIQSLPGGSYNEQFF. DNA for the CDR3: TGTGCCAGCATCCAATCCCTTCCGGGGGGCTCCTACAATGAGCAGTTCTTC.

CDR3 nucleotides: TGTGCCAGCATCGAATCAGGGGGAACAGACTATGGCTACACCTTC. Amino acid sequence: CASIESGGTDYGYTF. The J gene is TRBJ1-2, the V gene TRBV7-9, with 7 positions matching TRBD1. CDR1 is SEHNR, CDR2 FQNEAQ, per germline (reference sequence). V shed 7 bases, J shed 3 bases, and the junction held 11 bases outside the gene matches. This CDR3 contains 15 residues.

Details on this clone: This same CDR3 is encoded by further DNA sequences in the sample. The chain is built from TRBV18 and TRBJ2-7; weak D call: TRBD1 (6 bases). Germline V CDR1 and CDR2: KGHSH, LQKENI. The V gene lost 3 bases and the J gene lost 6 bases, with 12 bases spanning the gap. CDR3 size: 13 residues. In nucleotides, the CDR3 is TGTGCCAGCTCACCGGTGGGGGCAAGCGAGCAGTACTTC. Its protein is CASSPVGASEQYF.

This clone occurred a few times. CDR3 sequence (DNA): TGCGCCAGCAGCCAAGCTCCACAGGTCTTAAACTATGGCTACACCTTC. Encoded protein: CASSQAPQVLNYGYTF. This sequence joins TRBV4-3 and TRBJ1-2; D is perhaps TRBD1 (5 bases). Deletions cut 1 base from V and 2 bases from J, with 14 bases between. The CDR3 contains 16 residues. CDR1 is LGHNA, CDR2 YSLEER, per germline.

The V call is TRBV6-6, the J call TRBJ2-7; D gene uncertain. This CDR3 comprises 12 residues. CDR1 and CDR2 (germline): MNHNY, SVGAGI (reference sequence). The V end was cut by 4 bases, the J end by 6 bases, with 10 bases between. The CDR3 region is CASSWKGSEQYV. The CDR3 nucleotides are TGTGCCAGCAGTTGGAAGGGTAGCGAGCAGTACGTC.

The V gene is TRBV7-6, the J gene TRBJ2-5; 7 nucleotides agree with TRBD2. Germline V gene data show CDR1 as SGHVS and CDR2 as FNYEAQ. The CDR3 totals 16 residues. V trimming: 2 bases; J trimming: 3 bases; junction bases outside the gene matches: 9. The CDR3 sequence: CASSLNALASKETQYF. The DNA of the CDR3 is TGTGCCAGCAGCTTAAATGCACTAGCGTCTAAAGAGACCCAGTACTTC.

This clone occurred a few times. The chain carries TRBV5-1 and TRBJ2-1; D perhaps matches TRBD2 (6 bases). CDR3 length equals 15 residues. CDR1 is SGHRS and CDR2 is YFSETQ in the germline V gene. Trimming left V 1 base short and J 1 base short, with 9 bases between. CDR3: CASSLQEGSYNEQFF. As DNA, the CDR3 is TGCGCCAGCAGCTTGCAGGAGGGGTCCTACAATGAGCAGTTCTTC.

A few counts support this clone. This chain connects TRBV2 to TRBJ1-1, with D possibly matching TRBD1 (5 bases). Deletions cut 7 bases from V and 5 bases from J, with 11 bases between. Germline CDR1 SNHLY, CDR2 FYNNEI. The CDR3 consists of 12 residues. The CDR3 loop is CASTTAGTEAFF. DNA of the CDR3: TGTGCCAGCACGACGGCAGGGACTGAAGCTTTCTTT.

J is TRBJ1-1 and V is TRBV29-1, with a tentative D call TRBD1 (6 bases). Germline V gives CDR1 SQVTM, CDR2 ANQGSEA. This CDR3 is 12 amino acids long. Trimming shortened V by 4 bases and J by 5 bases, and 11 bases separated the two germline ends. The CDR3 sequence: CSVAKGQTEAFF. As DNA, the CDR3 is TGCAGCGTTGCGAAGGGACAAACTGAAGCTTTCTTT.

The V and J genes are TRBV5-4 and TRBJ2-3, with 8 bases that match TRBD2. V dropped 3 bases and J dropped 1; count of bases not matched to a gene: 13. There are 18 residues in the CDR3. The germline V gene encodes CDR1 SGHNT and CDR2 YYREEE (reference sequence). This chain's CDR3 is CASSSALAIAGRTDTQYF. CDR3 bases: TGTGCCAGCAGCTCCGCTTTGGCCATAGCGGGGCGCACAGATACGCAGTATTTT.

A few counts support this clone. CDR3 amino acids: CASSLGDRGIRGYTF. CDR3 DNA: TGCGCCAGCAGCTTGGGCGACAGGGGGATTAGGGGCTACACCTTC. The chain couples TRBV5-1 to TRBJ1-2, with 9 bases identical to TRBD1. V lost 0 bases and J lost 8; bases outside the gene matches: 8. The CDR3 length is 15 residues. CDR1 is SGHRS and CDR2 is YFSETQ in the germline V gene.